The 4 T cell receptor beta chains given below trace back to one sample, sequenced in a study of blood T cell repertoires in COVID-19 (dated by TCRdb to 2020 to 2022). Receptors were amplified or captured by the immunoSEQ multiplex PCR assay. Drawn from immuneACCESS, this table holds only the in-frame rearrangements with V and J called that TCRdb kept. Clones are partly lost; checked studies trace under half to an unresolved V gene and leave the rest unexplained. Here the sample has about 230,000 clones; around 90% occur a single time. Of the sample, 10% to 15% falls within the top ten clones. Sequencing used peripheral blood. These TCRs come from a woman aged 18 to 35 who had recovered from COVID-19.

This clone occurred once. This chain connects TRBV7-7 to TRBJ2-1, with TRBD2 matching over 9 bases. V was clipped by 5 bases and J by 6 bases; unmatched bases: 8. CDR3 length equals 15 residues. CDR1 and CDR2 (germline): SSHAT, FNYEAQ (reference sequence). For the CDR3, the DNA is TGTGCCAGCAGCCGATTGGGACTAGCCGGCAATGAGCAGTTCTTC. Translation gives CASSRLGLAGNEQFF.

The chain joins TRBV6-2 or TRBV6-3 to TRBJ2-1; D is unclear. CDR1 and CDR2 from the germline V gene are MNHEY and SVGEGT. Trimming cost V 0 bases and J 7 bases, with 7 bases left between them. The CDR3 has 13 residues. The CDR3 coding sequence is TGTGCCAGCAGTTACTCGATACAAAATGAGCAGTTCTTC. Translating gives CASSYSIQNEQFF.

This sequence joins TRBV25-1 and TRBJ2-3; no clear D gene. V was cut by 6 bases and J by 4 bases, with 8 bases left in between. The CDR3 runs 12 residues. Germline V gene sequence: CDR1 MGHDK, CDR2 SYGVNS. As DNA, the CDR3 is TGTGCCAGCAGAGAACAGTCAGATACGCAGTATTTT. Translating it yields CASREQSDTQYF.

The J gene is TRBJ1-5, the V gene TRBV6-5, with D perhaps matching TRBD1 (6 bases). The CDR3 is 15 residues long. CDR1 MNHEY and CDR2 SVGAGI come from the germline V gene. The V end was cut by 6 bases, the J end by 0 bases, with 12 bases between. The CDR3 protein is CASRTGFYSNQPQHF. The CDR3 nucleotides read TGTGCCAGCAGGACAGGTTTTTATAGCAATCAGCCCCAGCATTTT.